Described below is a single TCR beta chain sequence and its context. Its target is unknown. This sample is part of a study of vaccination and CD4 T cells after COVID-19. Across the study: Convalescent individuals numbered four females and six males, two being Hispanic. According to the study, participants were given two doses of BNT162b2 or mRNA-1273 vaccine.

Cultured CD4+ T-cell DNA underwent Oncomine TCR Beta short-read sequencing. Scientists extracted genomic DNA from CD4+ T cells grown in culture. Each CDR3 protein is one row after TCRdb ran MiXCR on the PCR reads. The data hold 13,000 or so distinct CDR3 sequences, with approximately 79% observed a single time. The treatment was: roughly ten-day PBMC culture with coronavirus spike peptide pools or control peptides (ViraFEST assay). The CDR3 is made up of 12 amino acids. Trimming cost V 3 bases and J 4 bases, with 7 bases left between them. CDR1 and CDR2 (germline): SGHAT, FQNNGV. Sequenced: CD4+ T cells from blood, cultured in vitro. The receptor comes from a human donor who had recovered from COVID-19. V is TRBV11-2 and J is TRBJ2-7; D ambiguous. The CDR3 protein is CASSFRVYEQYF. DNA for the CDR3: TGTGCCAGCAGCTTTCGGGTATACGAGCAGTACTTC.